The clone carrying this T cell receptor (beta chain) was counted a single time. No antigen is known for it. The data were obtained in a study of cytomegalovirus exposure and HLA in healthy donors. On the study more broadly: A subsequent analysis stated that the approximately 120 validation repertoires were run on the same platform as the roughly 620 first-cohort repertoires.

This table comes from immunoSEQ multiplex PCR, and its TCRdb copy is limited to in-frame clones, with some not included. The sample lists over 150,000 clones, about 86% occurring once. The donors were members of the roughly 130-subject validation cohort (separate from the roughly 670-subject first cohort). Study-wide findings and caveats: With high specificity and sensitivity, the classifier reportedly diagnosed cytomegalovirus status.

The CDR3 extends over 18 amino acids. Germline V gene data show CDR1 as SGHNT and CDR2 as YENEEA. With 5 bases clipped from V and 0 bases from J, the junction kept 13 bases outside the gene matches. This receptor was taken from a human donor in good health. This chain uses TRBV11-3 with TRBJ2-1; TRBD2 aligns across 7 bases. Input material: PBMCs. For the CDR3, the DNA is TGTGCCAGCAGCGGGGCGGGAGTATTATCGAGCTCCTACAATGAGCAGTTCTTC. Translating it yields CASSGAGVLSSSYNEQFF. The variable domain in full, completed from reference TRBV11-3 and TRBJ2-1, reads EAGVVQSPRYKIIEKKQPVAFWCNPISGHNTLYWYLQNLGQGPELLIRYENEEAVDDSQLPKDRFSAERLKGVDSTLKIQPAELGDSAVYLCASSGAGVLSSSYNEQFFGPGTRLTVL.